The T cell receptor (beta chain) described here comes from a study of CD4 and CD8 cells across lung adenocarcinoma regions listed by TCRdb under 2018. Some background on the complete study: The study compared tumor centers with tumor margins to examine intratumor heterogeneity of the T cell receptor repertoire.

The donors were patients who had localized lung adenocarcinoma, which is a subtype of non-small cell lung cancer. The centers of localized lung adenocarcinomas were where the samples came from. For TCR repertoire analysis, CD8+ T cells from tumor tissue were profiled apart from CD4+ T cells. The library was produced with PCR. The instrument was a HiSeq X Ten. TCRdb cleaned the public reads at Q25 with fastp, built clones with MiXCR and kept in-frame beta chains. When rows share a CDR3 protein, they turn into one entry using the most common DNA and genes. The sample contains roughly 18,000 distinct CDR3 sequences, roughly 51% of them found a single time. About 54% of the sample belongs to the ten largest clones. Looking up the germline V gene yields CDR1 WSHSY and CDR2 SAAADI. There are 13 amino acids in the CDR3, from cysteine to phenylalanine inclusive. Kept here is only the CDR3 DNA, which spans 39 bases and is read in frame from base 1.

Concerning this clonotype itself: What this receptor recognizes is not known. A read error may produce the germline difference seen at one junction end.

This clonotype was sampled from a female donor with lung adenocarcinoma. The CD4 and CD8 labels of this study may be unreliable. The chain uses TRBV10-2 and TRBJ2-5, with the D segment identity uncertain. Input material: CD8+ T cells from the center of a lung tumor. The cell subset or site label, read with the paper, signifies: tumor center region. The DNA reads TGTGCCACCGGCTGCCCCGACCTAGATACCCAGTACTTC. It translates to CATGCPDLDTQYF.